This T cell receptor (beta chain) was recovered during a study of blood T cell repertoires in COVID-19. Study information: The United States, Italy and Spain were the sources of the acute and convalescent COVID-19 samples.

Seattle's cohort entered during active infection and was followed longitudinally. Original methodology: Amplification of reference gene primers was used by the study to estimate nucleated cell counts. Libraries were prepared by immunoSEQ multiplex PCR; TCRdb keeps only in-frame clonotypes and omits some of them. The DNA gave D and trimming, while V, J and clone size come from that table. The sample carries fewer than 450,000 clones, approximately 91% recorded once. The germline CDR1 and CDR2 sequences are MNHEY and SVGEGT. The CDR3 loop spans 15 amino acids. The germline V and J ends were trimmed by 0 bases and 3 bases, with 10 bases remaining between them.

The chain combines TRBV6-2 or TRBV6-3 with TRBJ2-3, with D perhaps TRBD1 (5 bases). The clonotype was recovered from a woman in her seventies with COVID-19, enrolled during active disease. Sequencing used peripheral blood. CDR3 nucleotide sequence: TGTGCCAGCAGTTACTCGGGGCCCCGAACAGATACGCAGTATTTT. This sequence encodes CASSYSGPRTDTQYF.